What follows are 22 T cell receptor beta chains derived from one specimen sequenced in a study of shared clonotypes between healthy human individuals. Repertoires were generated with immunoSEQ multiplex PCR, while TCRdb's copy carries only in-frame clones and drops some. The sample includes approximately 500,000 clones, about four fifths of them seen just once. The sequenced material came from PBMCs. The source of these receptors is a woman aged 40 to 50 in good health. Some clones in this sample may be carry-over from other donors' samples.

V and J are TRBV10-3 and TRBJ2-7; 11 nucleotides align to TRBD2. V shed 10 bases, J shed 5 bases, and the junction held 7 bases outside the gene matches. From germline, CDR1 is ENHRY and CDR2 SYGVKD. This CDR3 spans 13 amino acids. The CDR3 sequence is CATKLAGVNEQYF. The CDR3 DNA reads as TGTGCCACTAAACTAGCGGGAGTAAACGAGCAGTACTTC.

Here the CDR3 reads CASSLDLSGEQFF. DNA for the CDR3: TGTGCCAGCAGCTTAGATCTAAGCGGGGAGCAGTTCTTC. The V call is TRBV7-9, the J call TRBJ2-1; tentatively, D is TRBD2 (6 bases). Germline V gene data show CDR1 as SEHNR and CDR2 as FQNEAQ (reference sequence). V lost 1 base and J 10 bases, leaving 11 bases between the germline ends. CDR3 size: 13 residues.

This chain uses TRBV5-1 with TRBJ2-7; maybe TRBD1 (5 bases). CDR1 is SGHRS and CDR2 is YFSETQ in the germline V gene. The V end was cut by 1 base, the J end by 7 bases, with 15 bases between. This CDR3 has 14 residues. The CDR3 nucleotides are TGCGCCAGCAGCTTGAGTCAGGGATTGAGGGAGCAGTACTTC. This codes for CASSLSQGLREQYF.

The chain is built from TRBV4-3 and TRBJ2-1; D is ambiguous. The germline V and J ends were trimmed by 2 bases and 2 bases, with 7 bases remaining between them. Germline loops: CDR1 LGHNA, CDR2 YSLEER. CDR3 length: 14 amino acids. CDR3 amino acids: CASSQQVPYNEQFF. The DNA of the CDR3 is TGCGCCAGCAGCCAACAAGTCCCCTACAATGAGCAGTTCTTC.

This clone appeared a single time. The chain combines TRBV18 with TRBJ1-3; TRBD1 agrees at 9 bases. The CDR3 sequence is 16 residues long. V shed 1 base, J shed 2 bases, and the junction held 3 bases outside the gene matches. The germline V gene encodes CDR1 KGHSH and CDR2 LQKENI. The CDR3 is CASSPLGQGPGNTIYF. In nucleotides, the CDR3 is TGTGCCAGCTCACCACTCGGACAGGGGCCTGGAAACACCATATATTTT. The whole variable domain, filled in from reference TRBV18 and TRBJ1-3, reads NAGVMQNPRHLVRRRGQEARLRCSPMKGHSHVYWYRQLPEEGLKFMVYLQKENIIDESGMPKERFSAEFPKEGPSILRIQQVVRGDSAAYFCASSPLGQGPGNTIYFGEGSWLTVV.

This clone was detected only a few times. The chain carries TRBV11-1 and TRBJ1-1; D perhaps matches TRBD1 (5 bases). The V gene's germline CDR1 is SGHAT and CDR2 FQDESV (reference sequence). V shed 5 bases and J shed 4 bases, with 11 bases lying between them. This CDR3 is built from 13 residues. The chain's CDR3 is CASSHGGVTEAFF. In DNA form, the CDR3 reads TGTGCCAGCAGCCACGGGGGGGTCACTGAAGCTTTCTTT.

The chain uses TRBV4-2 and TRBJ2-2; no definite D call. The germline V and J ends were trimmed by 2 bases and 4 bases, with 5 bases remaining between them. The CDR3 has 13 amino acids. Germline loops: CDR1 LGHNA, CDR2 YNFKEQ. CDR3 amino acids: CASSQRSTGELFF. CDR3 bases: TGTGCCAGCAGCCAAAGGTCCACCGGGGAGCTGTTTTTT.

V and J are TRBV28 and TRBJ1-2, with a weak D call TRBD1 (5 bases). Trimming removed 7 bases from V and 5 bases from J, with 20 bases in between. The V gene's germline CDR1 is MDHEN and CDR2 SYDVKM. The CDR3 is 15 amino acids. For the CDR3, the DNA is TGTGCCAGCACCGCCCAAGAAGCGGGGGGATATGGCTACACCTTC. This gives the protein CASTAQEAGGYGYTF.

The genes are TRBV2 and TRBJ2-1; TRBD2 agrees at 10 bases. Trimming at V came to 3 bases and at J to 7 bases, leaving 6 bases not matched to a gene. The CDR3 spans 15 residues. Germline values: CDR1 SNHLY, CDR2 FYNNEI. The CDR3 DNA sequence: TGTGCCAGCAGTGATCTAGCGGGAGATCGGAATGAGCAGTTCTTC. The encoded protein is CASSDLAGDRNEQFF.

The chain carries TRBV2 and TRBJ2-6; the D is unclear. Per germline, CDR1 SNHLY and CDR2 FYNNEI. V was trimmed by 4 bases and J by 5 bases, leaving 21 bases between them. The CDR3 sequence is 18 residues long. In DNA, the CDR3 is TGTGCCAGCAGTGCTATAGCTTACCGATACAGTCGGGCCAACGTCCTGACTTTC. It specifies CASSAIAYRYSRANVLTF.

The chain has TRBV27 and TRBJ1-1; TRBD1 agrees at 7 bases. The CDR3 contains 14 residues. The V and J ends lost 2 bases and 8 bases, in that order; junction bases with no gene match: 8. The germline gives CDR1 MNHEY, CDR2 SMNVEV (reference sequence). The CDR3 is CASSLRAGGGEAFF. CDR3 bases: TGTGCCAGCAGTTTACGGGCCGGAGGGGGCGAAGCTTTCTTT.

The chain joins TRBV5-1 to TRBJ2-7; 11 bases align to TRBD2. The CDR3 runs 18 residues. With 4 bases clipped from V and 0 bases from J, the junction kept 12 bases outside the gene matches. Germline V gives CDR1 SGHRS, CDR2 YFSETQ. CDR3 sequence: CASSPRTSGSVFSYEQYF. Here the CDR3 DNA reads TGCGCCAGCAGCCCGAGGACTAGCGGGTCTGTTTTCTCCTACGAGCAGTACTTC.

This sequence joins TRBV14 and TRBJ2-1, with 7 bases matching TRBD2. The germline V gene has CDR1 SGHDN and CDR2 FVKESK. Trimming at V came to 2 bases and at J to 5 bases, leaving 9 bases not matched to a gene. The CDR3 runs to 16 residues. The DNA of the CDR3 is TGTGCCAGCAGCCAAAGATCTAGCGGAGGAAACAATGAGCAGTTCTTC. Its translation: CASSQRSSGGNNEQFF.

J is TRBJ1-6 and V is TRBV28; the D gene is possibly TRBD1 (6 bases). Germline values: CDR1 MDHEN, CDR2 SYDVKM. The CDR3 has 14 amino acids. The V and J ends lost 5 bases and 6 bases respectively, with 11 bases between them. The CDR3 DNA is TGTGCCAGCAGTCGGGACACCACTAATTCACCCCTCCACTTT. It is translated as CASSRDTTNSPLHF.

V and J are TRBV27 and TRBJ1-3; D not certain. V was trimmed by 4 bases and J by 0 bases, leaving 7 bases between them. The germline gives CDR1 MNHEY, CDR2 SMNVEV (reference sequence). The CDR3 runs 14 residues. In DNA, the CDR3 is TGTGCCAGCAGTTCCTTGACCTCTGGAAACACCATATATTTT. Protein: CASSSLTSGNTIYF.

This chain connects TRBV19 to TRBJ1-5, with D perhaps TRBD1 (5 bases). Trimming pared 0 bases from V and 2 bases from J, leaving 8 bases between. CDR1 is LNHDA and CDR2 is SQIVND in the germline V gene (reference sequence). The CDR3 extends over 15 amino acids. The CDR3 loop reads CASSIEGGGNQPQHF. The CDR3 DNA follows: TGTGCCAGTAGTATAGAGGGGGGGGGCAATCAGCCCCAGCATTTT.

The gene calls are TRBV7-2 and TRBJ1-5; maybe TRBD1 (6 bases). V lost 5 bases to trimming and J lost 5 bases, with 13 bases between them. The CDR3 consists of 14 residues. CDR1 SGHTA and CDR2 FQGNSA come from the germline V gene. The CDR3 sequence: CASSPHGGHQPQHF. CDR3 coding DNA: TGTGCCAGCAGCCCCCATGGGGGGCATCAGCCCCAGCATTTT.

This chain uses TRBV27 with TRBJ2-1, with 8 bases matching TRBD1. With 5 bases clipped from V and 8 bases from J, the junction kept 11 bases outside the gene matches. Germline V gene sequence: CDR1 MNHEY, CDR2 SMNVEV (reference sequence). The CDR3 contains 15 residues. This CDR3 reads CASSEPGQVLDEQFF. As DNA, the CDR3 is TGTGCCAGCAGTGAACCGGGACAGGTGCTCGATGAGCAGTTCTTC.

Details on this clone: It is likely a read error: a sequence one base away is far more abundant. Other DNA sequences in this specimen translate into the identical CDR3. The chain has TRBV4-3 and TRBJ1-1; D remains unclear. Per germline, CDR1 LGHNA and CDR2 YSLEER. Trimming shortened V by 1 base and J by 4 bases, and 13 bases separated the two germline ends. The CDR3 covers 15 residues. CDR3 sequence (DNA): TGCGCCAGCAGCCAAGTGGGCAGCCACCCCACTGAAGCTTTCTTT. Amino acids: CASSQVGSHPTEAFF.

The chain has TRBV28 and TRBJ1-2; TRBD1 matches 8 bases. CDR1 MDHEN and CDR2 SYDVKM come from the germline V gene. The junction had 12 bases not matched to a gene; V was cut back by 10 bases and J by 8 bases. CDR3 length equals 13 residues. The CDR3: CATSVTGVGGYTF. The CDR3 DNA sequence: TGTGCCACTTCTGTGACAGGGGTGGGCGGCTACACCTTC.

As for this clone: In the same sample, other DNA sequences code for this CDR3. The chain has TRBV28 and TRBJ2-7, with 7 nucleotides matching TRBD1. The CDR3 is 14 residues long. The junction had 6 bases not matched to a gene; V was cut back by 5 bases and J by 2 bases. Germline values: CDR1 MDHEN, CDR2 SYDVKM. The CDR3 DNA reads TGTGCCAGCAGTCCTCCCGGGACAGCCTACGAGCAGTACTTC. Translated, it gives CASSPPGTAYEQYF.

V and J are TRBV10-3 and TRBJ2-7, with D perhaps being TRBD1 or TRBD2 (5 bases each). CDR3 length: 12 residues. Germline CDR1 and CDR2: ENHRY and SYGVKD. Trimming cost V 6 bases and J 6 bases, with 12 bases left between them. The CDR3 reads CAISEPGGEQYF. In nucleotides, the CDR3 is TGTGCCATCAGCGAACCTGGGGGCGAGCAGTACTTC.